This T cell receptor beta chain comes out of a study of shared clonotypes between healthy human individuals. Study-wide results and caveats: The study generally estimated greater richness for naive than memory subsets.

Germline V CDR1 and CDR2: MGHRA, YSYEKL. This CDR3 has 14 amino acids. With 0 bases removed from V and 8 bases from J, the gap between germline ends came to 10 bases. The table lists this clone with many counts. The antigen is not known. Each replicate PCR on the sorted subsets used approximately 200 ng DNA (roughly 27,000 T cell genomes). Generated by immunoSEQ multiplex PCR, the TCRdb table keeps only in-frame clones and is missing some. In the table there are about 1 million clones, around 74% of which are singletons. Only Caucasian adults living in Nashville, Tennessee made up the donor group. The receptor was derived from a man younger than 35 in good health. The specimen sequenced was memory CD4+ T cells sorted from blood. Subset in this sample: CD45RA-negative fraction. The chain recombines TRBV4-1 with TRBJ1-4, with D unclear. This chain's CDR3 is CASSQDPDLEKLFF. Here the CDR3 DNA reads TGCGCCAGCAGCCAAGATCCGGATTTAGAAAAACTGTTTTTT.